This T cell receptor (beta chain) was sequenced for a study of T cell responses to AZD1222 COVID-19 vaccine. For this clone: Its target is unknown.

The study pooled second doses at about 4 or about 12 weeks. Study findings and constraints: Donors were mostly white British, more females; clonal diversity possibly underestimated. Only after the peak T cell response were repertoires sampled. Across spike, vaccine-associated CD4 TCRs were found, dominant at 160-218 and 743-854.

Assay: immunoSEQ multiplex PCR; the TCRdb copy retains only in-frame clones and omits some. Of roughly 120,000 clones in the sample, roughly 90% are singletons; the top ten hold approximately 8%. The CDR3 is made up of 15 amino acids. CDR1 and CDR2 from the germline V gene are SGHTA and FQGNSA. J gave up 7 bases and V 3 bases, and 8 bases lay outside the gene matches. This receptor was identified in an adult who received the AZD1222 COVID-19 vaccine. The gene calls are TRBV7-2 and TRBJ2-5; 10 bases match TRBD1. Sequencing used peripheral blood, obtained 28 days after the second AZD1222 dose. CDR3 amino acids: CASSFAGTGDRTQYF. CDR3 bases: TGTGCCAGCAGCTTCGCCGGGACAGGGGATAGGACCCAGTACTTC.